Following are 17 T cell receptor beta chains from one sample sequenced in a study of blood T cells in healthy people across ages. For the second PCR, which ran for roughly 7 to 11 cycles, a sample-barcoded 5' primer and a J-beta primer mix were used. In TCRdb, the 5' RACE reads were re-called with MiXCR into one record per CDR3 protein. The sample contains 1 million or so distinct CDR3 sequences, more than 35% of which appear only once. The sequenced material came from blood. The receptor source for this set is a woman aged 55-69 years in good health.

The chain joins TRBV6-1 to TRBJ2-5, with D perhaps TRBD1 (5 bases). Trimming removed 8 bases at V and 1 base at J, with 14 bases between. Germline assignment: CDR1 MNHNS and CDR2 SASEGT. The CDR3 has 14 amino acids. CDR3 amino acids: CASQGWRSQETQYF. DNA for the CDR3: TGTGCCAGCCAGGGCTGGCGGTCCCAAGAGACCCAGTACTTC.

As for this clonotype: Relative to the germline gene, one junction end is altered; a read error may explain this. This chain links TRBV7-9 with TRBJ2-4; 9 nucleotides line up with TRBD1. Germline V gene data show CDR1 as SEHNR and CDR2 as FQNEAQ (reference sequence). This CDR3 comprises 11 residues. The CDR3: CATDRGNIRYF. DNA of the CDR3: TGTGCCACCGACAGGGGGAATATTCGGTACTTC. The complete variable domain, with remaining parts taken from reference TRBV7-9 and TRBJ2-4, reads DTGVSQNPRHKITKRGQNVTFRCDPISEHNRLYWYRQTLGQGPEFLTYFQNEAQLEKSRLLSDRFSAERPKGSFSTLEIQRTEQGDSAMYLCATDRGNIRYFGAGTRLSVL.

The table lists this clonotype with a few counts. The rearrangement joins TRBV5-8 to TRBJ2-4; 8 bases fit TRBD2. The J call may be mistaken, given a closer DNA end match to TRBJ2-7. CDR1 is SGHTS and CDR2 is YDEGEE in the germline V gene. The CDR3 length is 15 residues. CDR3 protein: CASSLAYYSGNEQYF. Here the CDR3 DNA reads TGTGCCAGCAGCTTGGCCTATTATAGCGGGAACGAGCAGTACTTC.

The J gene is TRBJ2-2, the V gene TRBV9; 7 bases are shared with TRBD2. V lost 5 bases and J lost 3; bases outside the gene matches: 4. CDR1 and CDR2 (germline): SGDLS, YYNGEE. CDR3 length: 14 amino acids. The CDR3 region has the DNA TGTGCCAGCAGATGGGGGAGGGACACCGGGGAGCTGTTTTTT. Its protein is CASRWGRDTGELFF.

J is TRBJ2-3 and V is TRBV20-1; D is possibly TRBD1 (6 bases). Per germline, CDR1 DFQATT and CDR2 SNEGSKA (reference sequence). Trimming removed 2 bases at V and 5 bases at J, with 11 bases between. CDR3 size: 13 residues. For the CDR3, the DNA is TGCAGTGCTAGACCCGGACAGCTAGATACGCAGTATTTT. Its translation: CSARPGQLDTQYF.

This clonotype turned up a few times. The chain carries TRBV12-5 and TRBJ2-7, with 7 bases lining up with TRBD1. The V gene end was trimmed by 7 bases and the J gene end by 3 bases; junction bases not matched to a gene: 6. This CDR3 spans 13 amino acids. Germline CDR1 and CDR2: LGHNT and FRNRAP. CDR3 loop: CASARDSRYEQYF. CDR3 bases: TGTGCTAGTGCCCGGGACAGCCGCTACGAGCAGTACTTC.

In its sample, this clonotype was seen a few times. The rearrangement uses TRBV29-1 and TRBJ1-2; the D is unclear. Germline CDR1 is SQVTM and CDR2 is ANQGSEA. The CDR3 runs 13 residues. V lost 4 bases, J lost 0 bases, and 9 bases lay in between. The CDR3 DNA reads as TGCAGCGTTGGACATGAAGCTAACTATGGCTACACCTTC. This encodes CSVGHEANYGYTF.

This clonotype was recorded at least ten times. The chain couples TRBV2 to TRBJ1-5; possibly TRBD1 for D (5 bases). Germline CDR1 reads SNHLY; CDR2 reads FYNNEI. V lost 6 bases, J lost 3 bases, and 9 bases lay in between. This CDR3 comprises 13 residues. The CDR3 DNA sequence: TGTGCCAGCAGGGAGGGGTACAATCAGCCCCAGCATTTT. Translation: CASREGYNQPQHF. The full variable domain, rest sourced from reference TRBV2 and TRBJ1-5, is EPEVTQTPSHQVTQMGQEVILRCVPISNHLYFYWYRQILGQKVEFLVSFYNNEISEKSEIFDDQFSVERPDGSNFTLKIRSTKLEDSAMYFCASREGYNQPQHFGDGTRLSIL.

The gene calls are TRBV29-1 and TRBJ2-5, with TRBD2 matching over 13 bases. The CDR3 length is 15 residues. Looked up from germline, CDR1 is SQVTM and CDR2 is ANQGSEA. V was pared by 4 bases and J by 5 bases, with 7 bases of the junction left unmatched. The chain's CDR3 is CSVGGLAGVSETQYF. In DNA form, the CDR3 reads TGCAGCGTTGGAGGACTAGCGGGAGTTTCGGAGACCCAGTACTTC.

The chain carries TRBV2 and TRBJ1-1; TRBD1 might be the D (6 bases). Germline assignment: CDR1 SNHLY and CDR2 FYNNEI. Trimming shortened V by 10 bases and J by 4 bases, and 19 bases separated the two germline ends. There are 14 residues in the CDR3. CDR3 loop: CATIQWGAGTEAFF. The CDR3 DNA follows: TGTGCCACGATTCAGTGGGGGGCAGGCACTGAAGCTTTCTTT.

The chain is built from TRBV28 and TRBJ2-6; 12 nucleotides line up with TRBD1. Germline values: CDR1 MDHEN, CDR2 SYDVKM. The CDR3 totals 17 residues. After removal of 5 bases from V and 1 base from J, the junction contained 3 bases not matched to a gene. The CDR3: CASSGTGGASGANVLTF. As DNA, the CDR3 is TGTGCCAGCAGTGGGACAGGGGGCGCTTCTGGGGCCAACGTCCTGACTTTC.

The CDR3 sequence: CASSRDGATNEKLFF. The CDR3 DNA follows: TGCGCCAGCAGCAGGGATGGGGCAACTAATGAAAAACTGTTTTTT. The rearrangement uses TRBV5-1 and TRBJ1-4; D ambiguous. CDR1 is SGHRS, CDR2 YFSETQ, per germline. The germline V and J ends were trimmed by 4 bases and 0 bases, with 10 bases remaining between them. The CDR3 consists of 15 residues.

The chain combines TRBV28 with TRBJ2-7; 10 nucleotides line up with TRBD2. The ends lost 5 bases at V and 7 bases at J; junction bases unmatched: 14. The CDR3 runs 16 residues. Germline CDR1 reads MDHEN; CDR2 reads SYDVKM. CDR3 DNA: TGTGCCAGCAGTGCCCGGCTAGCGGGAGTAGGTAGGGAGCAGTACTTC. Translation gives CASSARLAGVGREQYF.

The chain has TRBV3-1 and TRBJ2-1; TRBD1 or TRBD2 may be the D gene (5 bases each). Germline CDR1 is LGHDT and CDR2 is YNNKEL (reference sequence). Deletions cut 1 base from V and 5 bases from J, with 12 bases between. There are 15 residues in the CDR3. CDR3 bases: TGTGCCAGCAGCCAAGTGGACCCGGGACACAATGAGCAGTTCTTC. Translation gives CASSQVDPGHNEQFF.

This clonotype was found a few times. This chain links TRBV9 with TRBJ2-1, with 11 bases that match TRBD2. The CDR3 length is 18 residues. Germline V gives CDR1 SGDLS, CDR2 YYNGEE. Trimming cost V 5 bases and J 2 bases; bases outside gene matches: 12. In DNA form, the CDR3 reads TGTGCCAGCAGTCCCGGGACTAGCGGTTATACTACCTACAATGAGCAGTTCTTC. It codes for CASSPGTSGYTTYNEQFF. The full variable domain, its missing parts supplied by reference TRBV9 and TRBJ2-1, is DSGVTQTPKHLITATGQRVTLRCSPRSGDLSVYWYQQSLDQGLQFLIQYYNGEERAKGNILERFSAQQFPDLHSELNLSSLELGDSALYFCASSPGTSGYTTYNEQFFGPGTRLTVL.

The table lists this clonotype with a few counts. The chain employs TRBV6-2 or TRBV6-3 and TRBJ1-6, with TRBD1 identical over 12 bases. With V trimmed by 6 bases and J by 10 bases, 4 bases remained unmatched. CDR1 is MNHEY and CDR2 is SVGEGT in the germline V gene. The CDR3 totals 14 residues. Written as DNA, the CDR3 is TGTGCCAGCAGGGGACAGGGGGCGAGATCACCCCTCCACTTT. Its translation is CASRGQGARSPLHF.

This clonotype was observed a few times. The chain uses TRBV20-1 and TRBJ2-5, with TRBD2 matching over 12 bases. Germline CDR1 reads DFQATT; CDR2 reads SNEGSKA (reference sequence). The trim removed 5 bases at V and 2 bases at J, leaving 6 bases unmatched. There are 15 residues in the CDR3. The CDR3 coding sequence is TGCAGTGCTCCCTGGACTAGCGGGAAACAAGAGACCCAGTACTTC. It translates to CSAPWTSGKQETQYF.